Below are 12 T cell receptor beta chains sequenced from a single sample in a study of blood T cells in healthy people across ages. The second PCR ran about 7 to 12 cycles with a sample-barcoded 5' primer and J-beta primers. TCRdb called the 5' RACE reads again in MiXCR, with one record for every CDR3 protein. The sample lists hundreds of thousands of distinct CDR3 sequences, under 25% occurring once. The sequenced sample consisted of blood. These receptors all stem from a man aged 70-80 years in good health.

This clonotype occurred a few times. The J gene is TRBJ2-1, the V gene TRBV6-5; TRBD1 matches 9 bases. The DNA end is more similar to TRBJ2-5, so the J call may be wrong. There are 18 residues in the CDR3. Germline V gene data show CDR1 as MNHEY and CDR2 as SVGAGI. DNA of the CDR3: TGTGCCAGCAGTTACTGGAGTCAAGGCACAGGGGGCGGAGAGACCCAGTACTTC. Translated: CASSYWSQGTGGGETQYF.

There are many counts of this clonotype. The V and J genes are TRBV4-3 and TRBJ1-4; D unclear. V shed 1 base and J shed 0 bases, with 9 bases lying between them. The CDR3 covers 16 residues. CDR1 and CDR2 from the germline V gene are LGHNA and YSLEER. The CDR3 here is CASSQVAGTTNEKLFF. In nucleotides, the CDR3 is TGCGCCAGCAGCCAAGTGGCCGGGACAACTAATGAAAAACTGTTTTTT.

The chain joins TRBV18 to TRBJ2-5, with a weak D call TRBD2 (5 bases). The J call may not be correct, given that the DNA end is closer to TRBJ2-7. In germline, CDR1 is KGHSH, CDR2 LQKENI. The CDR3 is made up of 13 amino acids. The CDR3 region is CASSPHAGSEQYF. The CDR3 DNA is TGTGCCAGCTCACCACACGCGGGTTCCGAGCAGTACTTC.

Many counts were recorded for this clonotype. J is TRBJ2-1 and V is TRBV5-1, with 7 bases that match TRBD1. The CDR3 extends over 16 amino acids. The germline gives CDR1 SGHRS, CDR2 YFSETQ. The V and J ends lost 4 bases and 9 bases, in that order; junction bases with no gene match: 16. The CDR3 DNA follows: TGCGCCAGCAGCGACAGACAGGGTGACCCGGAGAGTGAGCAGTTCTTC. Its protein product is CASSDRQGDPESEQFF. Looking up the rest from reference TRBV5-1 and TRBJ2-1 gives the full variable domain: KAGVTQTPRYLIKTRGQQVTLSCSPISGHRSVSWYQQTPGQGLQFLFEYFSETQRNKGNFPGRFSGRQFSNSRSEMNVSTLELGDSALYLCASSDRQGDPESEQFFGPGTRLTVL.

The chain joins TRBV3-1 to TRBJ2-1, with a possible D match to TRBD2 (5 bases). V was trimmed by 2 bases and J by 8 bases, leaving 13 bases between them. This CDR3 contains 14 residues. Per germline, CDR1 LGHDT and CDR2 YNNKEL (reference sequence). The CDR3 DNA is TGTGCCAGCAGCCAACCCACTAGGGTCGATGAGCAGTTCTTC. Translation gives CASSQPTRVDEQFF.

This clonotype was seen only a few times. The chain employs TRBV6-2 or TRBV6-3 and TRBJ2-4; the D is unclear. The length of the CDR3 is 11 residues. The V end was cut by 6 bases, the J end by 7 bases, with 7 bases between. Germline CDR1 is MNHEY and CDR2 is SVGEGT. The CDR3 bases are TGTGCCAGCAGGGACCTTAACATTCAGTACTTC. It yields the protein CASRDLNIQYF.

This clonotype was seen ten or more times. The chain carries TRBV3-1 and TRBJ2-7; possibly TRBD1 for D (6 bases). V was trimmed by 2 bases and J by 7 bases, leaving 15 bases between them. Germline assignment: CDR1 LGHDT and CDR2 YNNKEL (reference sequence). CDR3 length equals 14 residues. CDR3 residues: CASSQSLDRIEQYF. The CDR3 DNA reads as TGTGCCAGCAGCCAAAGTCTTGACAGGATAGAGCAGTACTTC.

This chain links TRBV7-9 with TRBJ2-1; D not certain. The CDR3 consists of 15 residues. Germline loops: CDR1 SEHNR, CDR2 FQNEAQ (reference sequence). Trimming stripped 2 bases from V and 9 bases from J, with 17 bases between. The CDR3 coding sequence is TGTGCCAGCAGCTTAATCCAGACAAAGAGTCCTGAGCAGTTCTTC. Protein product: CASSLIQTKSPEQFF.

This clonotype was detected a few times. The chain employs TRBV4-1 and TRBJ2-5; 14 bases are shared with TRBD2. The DNA end lines up better with TRBJ2-7; the J call may be wrong. Germline values: CDR1 MGHRA, CDR2 YSYEKL. The CDR3 covers 17 residues. In DNA, the CDR3 is TGCGCCAGCAGCCACGGGACTAGCGGGAGTATTTCCTACGAGCAGTACTTC. Translating it yields CASSHGTSGSISYEQYF.

To note about this clonotype: A much larger clonotype is one base distant, so this may be a read error. The chain is built from TRBV12-3 or TRBV12-4 and TRBJ1-1; the match to TRBD1 covers 7 bases. The CDR3 loop spans 13 amino acids. V lost 5 bases and J lost 1; bases outside the gene matches: 1. In DNA form, the CDR3 reads TGTGCCAGCAGTCACAGGGGGAACACTGAAGCTTTCTTT. Protein product: CASSHRGNTEAFF.

This clonotype was seen more than once but under ten times. This sequence joins TRBV5-4 and TRBJ2-1, with 13 bases fitting TRBD2. The CDR3 runs to 16 residues. Germline CDR1 reads SGHNT; CDR2 reads YYREEE (reference sequence). Losses at the gene ends were 4 bases for V and 7 bases for J; bases not matched to a gene: 8. The CDR3 protein is CASSPELAGGPNEQFF. In DNA form, the CDR3 reads TGTGCCAGCAGCCCAGAACTAGCGGGAGGGCCTAATGAGCAGTTCTTC. The variable domain in full, with the rest retrieved from reference TRBV5-4 and TRBJ2-1, is ETGVTQSPTHLIKTRGQQVTLRCSSQSGHNTVSWYQQALGQGPQFIFQYYREEENGRGNFPPRFSGLQFPNYSSELNVNALELDDSALYLCASSPELAGGPNEQFFGPGTRLTVL.

The V and J genes are TRBV28 and TRBJ1-6; D possibly corresponds to TRBD1 (6 bases). V lost 5 bases to trimming and J lost 7 bases, with 12 bases between them. CDR3 length: 14 amino acids. CDR1 is MDHEN, CDR2 SYDVKM, per germline. The CDR3 sequence is CASSPQGGNSPLHF. CDR3 coding DNA: TGTGCCAGCAGTCCACAGGGAGGGAATTCACCCCTCCACTTT.